The text below deals with one T cell receptor beta chain. Its antigen is not known. The data derive from a study of cytomegalovirus exposure and HLA in healthy donors. Sequencing was performed with immunoSEQ multiplex PCR; in TCRdb, only in-frame clones are kept and a portion is missing. In the table there are more than 55,000 clones, approximately 94% of which are singletons. Notes on the study in general: The dataset shows that most TCR sequences were rare, while some public TCRs occurred in many donors. A subsequent analysis found that TCR clusters from the first cohort also tended to co-occur in the 90 to 150 validation repertoires, with roughly 95% of cluster scores above 0. There were under 200 TCR beta chains listed as cytomegalovirus-associated. Specificity of three CMV-associated chains for CMV antigens was verified in vitro.

The germline V gene encodes CDR1 KGHSH and CDR2 LQKENI. This CDR3 spans 14 amino acids. The ends were cut back, 5 bases at V and 0 bases at J, with 8 bases in the middle. The sample was PBMCs. The sequence was collected from a young woman in good health and CMV-seronegative. The rearrangement joins TRBV18 to TRBJ1-3; D remains unclear. The CDR3 here is CASSKDNSGNTIYF. For the CDR3, the DNA is TGTGCCAGCTCAAAAGACAACTCTGGAAACACCATATATTTT.